This T cell receptor beta chain was observed in a study of shared clonotypes between healthy human individuals. The CDR3 length is 13 residues. The V end was cut by 0 bases, the J end by 4 bases, with 7 bases between. The V gene's germline CDR1 is GTSNPN and CDR2 SVGIG (reference sequence). Running of the assay took place at deep level. TCRdb's table, derived via immunoSEQ multiplex PCR, lists solely in-frame clones and lacks some. Among millions of clones listed, around 94% were seen once. This clone has just a few counts. Its antigen is not identified. Naive CD45RA+ and memory CD45RA-negative subsets were split from CD4+ cells. Points from the study as a whole: The study drew on few donors, limiting represented genetic and exposure-history diversity. Against clonotypes common to all four donors, non-shared ones had lower generation probabilities.

The V and J genes are TRBV30 and TRBJ1-5; no definite D call. The sample was naive CD4+ T cells sorted from blood. Sample subset: CD45RA+ positively selected. The source of this sequence is a man younger than 35 in good health. The DNA for the CDR3 is TGTGCCTGGAGTGTACGAAAGAATCAGCCCCAGCATTTT. Protein sequence: CAWSVRKNQPQHF. Looking up the rest from reference TRBV30 and TRBJ1-5 gives the full variable domain: SQTIHQWPATLVQPVGSPLSLECTVEGTSNPNLYWYRQAAGRGLQLLFYSVGIGQISSEVPQNLSASRPQDRQFILSSKKLLLSDSGFYLCAWSVRKNQPQHFGDGTRLSIL.